Listed below are T cell receptor beta chains from one sample, sequenced in a study of blood T cell repertoires in COVID-19. Profiling relied on immunoSEQ multiplex PCR, and the TCRdb table lists in-frame clones only, not all of them. The sample includes under 85,000 clones, 80% to 90% seen only once; the top ten take around two fifths. Material for sequencing was peripheral blood. These receptors all come from an elderly man with active or convalescent COVID-19. CDR3s include the opening cysteine and the closing phenylalanine or tryptophan. The D gene is left open where the match is weak. A row's size may be missing; if present it is once, few, many or a size class.

cdr3_nt cdr3_aa clone_size v_call d_call j_call
TGTGCCAGCAGCGTAGATTCGCGGGTTGAGACCCAGTACTTC CASSVDSRVETQYF NA TRBV9 NA TRBJ2-5
TGTGCCTGGAGTTTGGGGGACACCAATTCACCCCTCCACTTT CAWSLGDTNSPLHF once TRBV30 NA TRBJ1-6
TGTGCCAGCAGCCCAAGACAGGGGGAGCAGTACTTC CASSPRQGEQYF NA TRBV7-9 TRBD1 TRBJ2-7
TGTGCCAGTAGTCTTGTTGGGGGGAACTATGGCTACACCTTC CASSLVGGNYGYTF NA TRBV19 NA TRBJ1-2
TGTGCCAGCAGTGAAACGGGGGGGCCTTTCGCCGGGGAGCTGTTTTTT CASSETGGPFAGELFF NA TRBV6-4 TRBD2 TRBJ2-2
TGTGCCAGTAGTATAGGGACTGGATATCAGCCCCAGCATTTT CASSIGTGYQPQHF NA TRBV19 NA TRBJ1-5
TGTGCCAGCAGTAGTACCAGGGGCTACACCTTC CASSSTRGYTF NA TRBV28 NA TRBJ1-2
TGTGCCAGCAGTGACCCCACAGGGGGCACTGAAGCTTTCTTT CASSDPTGGTEAFF NA TRBV6-1 TRBD1 TRBJ1-1
TGCGCCAGGGGACACACTGAGGGTGGCTACACCTTC CARGHTEGGYTF NA TRBV5-1 NA TRBJ1-2
TGTGCCAGCAGTCCGACAGGGGCAACTAATGAAAAACTGTTTTTT CASSPTGATNEKLFF few TRBV2 TRBD1 TRBJ1-4
TGCAGCGGACGACAGGGGATTTCGGGAGAGCAGTACTTC CSGRQGISGEQYF NA TRBV29-1 TRBD1 TRBJ2-7
TGTGCCAGCAGCCAAAACTGGGGACTGAACACCGGGGAGCTGTTTTTT CASSQNWGLNTGELFF NA TRBV9 NA TRBJ2-2
TGTGCCAGCAGTCGGGTGTATGGCTATGGCTACACCTTC CASSRVYGYGYTF NA TRBV28 NA TRBJ1-2
TGCAGTGCTAGTAGACAGGGTCGGGGCTACACCTTC CSASRQGRGYTF NA TRBV20-1 TRBD1 TRBJ1-2
TGTGCCAGCAGCATTCCTCTATCCGGGACAGCGAATCAGCCCCAGCATTTT CASSIPLSGTANQPQHF NA TRBV5-8 TRBD1 TRBJ1-5
TGCGCCAGCAGCTTGGTAACAGGGCCCAAGGAACCCCTCCACTTT CASSLVTGPKEPLHF NA TRBV5-1 NA TRBJ1-6
TGTGCCAGCAGCTTGGTCGGGAGTGGCTACGAGCAGTACTTC CASSLVGSGYEQYF NA TRBV7-2 NA TRBJ2-7
TGCGCCAGCAGCTTGCGGGAGAACACTGAAGCTTTCTTT CASSLRENTEAFF NA TRBV5-1 NA TRBJ1-1
TGTGCCTGGAGTCCTCTCGCGGTCGGGGGAAACACCATATATTTT CAWSPLAVGGNTIYF NA TRBV30 NA TRBJ1-3
TGTGCCAGCAGCACCACAGGGGTCACTGAAGCTTTCTTT CASSTTGVTEAFF NA TRBV5-5 TRBD1 TRBJ1-1
TGTGCCAGCAGCCACGTGGACAGGGTGGGAGAGACCCAGTACTTC CASSHVDRVGETQYF NA TRBV5-4 TRBD1 TRBJ2-5
TGTGCCAGTAGTCCCCGCGGGACAGGGGAAGCTTTCTTT CASSPRGTGEAFF NA TRBV19 TRBD1 TRBJ1-1
TGTGCCAGCGAGCCGCCGGGACAGGGGGGCGGCTACACCTTC CASEPPGQGGGYTF NA TRBV9 TRBD1 TRBJ1-2
TGTGCCAGCAGCTTCCAGGGGCTTAACTATGGCTACACCTTC CASSFQGLNYGYTF NA TRBV5-6 NA TRBJ1-2
TGTGCCAGTAATACAGGGTGGCAAGAAAAACTGTTTTTT CASNTGWQEKLFF NA TRBV19 NA TRBJ1-4
TGCGCCAGTATCAAGACAGGGGGCACAGATACGCAGTATTTT CASIKTGGTDTQYF NA TRBV5-1 TRBD1 TRBJ2-3
TGTGCCAGTAGGGGCGGGGCCCACCAAGAGACCCAGTACTTC CASRGGAHQETQYF few TRBV19 NA TRBJ2-5
TGTGCCACCCGGACGGGGGGTCAGAATTCACCCCTCCACTTT CATRTGGQNSPLHF NA TRBV19 NA TRBJ1-6
TGTGCCAGCAGGCCGGGGACAGCGAACACTGAAGCTTTCTTT CASRPGTANTEAFF NA TRBV27 TRBD1 TRBJ1-1
TGTGCCAGCAGTCCCCGTGCCGCGGGGATCCTTCAAGAGACCCAGTACTTC CASSPRAAGILQETQYF few TRBV3-1/TRBV3-2 NA TRBJ2-5
TGTGCCAGTCTAGGAGGAGGGCCCCCGTACGAGCAGTACTTC CASLGGGPPYEQYF NA TRBV7-8 NA TRBJ2-7
TGTGCCAGCAGACCCGACCCCAGGGTAGGGGCCCACAATGAAAAACTGTTTTTT CASRPDPRVGAHNEKLFF few TRBV2 NA TRBJ1-4
TGTGCCAGCAGGCGGACTAGCGGGGTTTACAATGAGCAGTTCTTC CASRRTSGVYNEQFF NA TRBV7-9 TRBD2 TRBJ2-1
TGCGCCAGCAGCACAACGGGACTAGCGGGGCCAGAGACCCAGTACTTC CASSTTGLAGPETQYF NA TRBV5-1 TRBD2 TRBJ2-5
TGTGCCAGCTCACCACACAGGGACTACAATGAGCAGTTCTTC CASSPHRDYNEQFF NA TRBV18 NA TRBJ2-1
TGTGCCTGGAAAATACTAGCCGGGGAGCTGTTTTTT CAWKILAGELFF once TRBV30 NA TRBJ2-2
TGTGCCAGCAGCCAAAGACAGAACGCGCCTGGTGAAAAACTGTTTTTT CASSQRQNAPGEKLFF NA TRBV14 NA TRBJ1-4
TGTGCCAGCAGCTTCGGGGGGGACAGTTTCTCAGAGACCCAGTACTTC CASSFGGDSFSETQYF NA TRBV7-9 NA TRBJ2-5
TGTGCCATCAGTGAGGGGGCCAAACTGTTTTTT CAISEGAKLFF few TRBV10-3 NA TRBJ1-4
TGTGCCAGCAGTTTACCACAGGGTTCTGAAGCTTTCTTT CASSLPQGSEAFF NA TRBV28 NA TRBJ1-1
TGTGCCTGGAGGCAATTCGGGGGCTCTGGAAACACCATATATTTT CAWRQFGGSGNTIYF NA TRBV30 NA TRBJ1-3
TGTGCCAGCAGCTCCGCATACAGGGGGGGGGAGACCCAGTACTTC CASSSAYRGGETQYF NA TRBV5-4 NA TRBJ2-5
TGTGCCACCAGTGACCCCGGGACTAGCGGAAATGAGCAGTTCTTC CATSDPGTSGNEQFF NA TRBV24-1 TRBD2 TRBJ2-1
TGTGCCAGCAGCCCCATGGGCAGGCGGGACACTGAAGCTTTCTTT CASSPMGRRDTEAFF NA TRBV7-2 NA TRBJ1-1
TGTGCCAGCAGGGCCAGGGGGGACTACGAGCAGTACTTC CASRARGDYEQYF NA TRBV2 NA TRBJ2-7
TGTGCCAGCAGCAATAACAGGGCTACGAATGAAAAACTGTTTTTT CASSNNRATNEKLFF NA TRBV7-9 NA TRBJ1-4
TGTGCCAGCACAGATGCGGGACTATCCCGCGACAAGGAGCAGTTCTTC CASTDAGLSRDKEQFF NA TRBV28 TRBD2 TRBJ2-1
TGTGCCAGTAGTCAGACAGTAAATGAGCAGTTCTTC CASSQTVNEQFF NA TRBV19 NA TRBJ2-1
TGTGCCAGCAGTTACGCCGCCAGGGGTGGTGGCTACACCTTC CASSYAARGGGYTF NA TRBV6-5 NA TRBJ1-2
TGTGCCAGCAGCCAAGGAGGGGAGGTCCCCCAGCCCCAGCATTTT CASSQGGEVPQPQHF once TRBV4-2 NA TRBJ1-5
TGTGCCAGTAGTACGGGAGATACGCAGTATTTT CASSTGDTQYF NA TRBV19 NA TRBJ2-3
TGCGCCAGCAGCAAACAGGGGGTTAACGGCTACACCTTC CASSKQGVNGYTF NA TRBV4-1 TRBD1 TRBJ1-2
TGTGCCAGTAGCCCAGGGACTAGCGGGTTAGATACGCAGTATTTT CASSPGTSGLDTQYF NA TRBV19 TRBD2 TRBJ2-3
TGTGCCAGCAGCGTGACAGGGGGTCCGGGAAACACCATATATTTT CASSVTGGPGNTIYF NA TRBV5-6 TRBD1 TRBJ1-3
TGTGCCAGCAGCCCCAGAGGAACCTACAATGAGCAGTTCTTC CASSPRGTYNEQFF NA TRBV14 NA TRBJ2-1
TGTGCCAGCAGTCCGGATGGGCGCACTGAAGCTTTCTTT CASSPDGRTEAFF NA TRBV12-3/TRBV12-4 NA TRBJ1-1
TGTGCCAGCTCACTACAGCGACAGGGGGTTGAAGAGCAGTTCTTC CASSLQRQGVEEQFF once TRBV18 TRBD1 TRBJ2-1
TGTGCCATCAGTGTAGGGACAGACACCTACGAGCAGTACTTC CAISVGTDTYEQYF NA TRBV10-3 TRBD1 TRBJ2-7
TGTGCCAGCAGCCAGACGGCGGGGGGGCGAGTGGCTTATCACACTGAAGCTTTCTTT CASSQTAGGRVAYHTEAFF NA TRBV3-1/TRBV3-2 NA TRBJ1-1